The 10 T cell receptor beta chains below come from one sample, sequenced in a study of cytomegalovirus exposure and HLA in healthy donors. PCR amplification relied on 60 Vbeta primers (plus 13 Jbeta primers). This table comes from immunoSEQ multiplex PCR, and its TCRdb copy is limited to in-frame clones, with some not included. The sample comprises 150,000 to 200,000 clones, around 68% of which are singletons, and less than 3.5% rests with the top ten. The sequenced material came from PBMCs. These receptors all come from a woman in her thirties or forties in good health and CMV-seropositive.

The rearrangement links TRBV19 to TRBJ2-5, with D possibly TRBD1 on 6 matching bases. With 5 bases removed from V and 2 bases from J, the gap between germline ends came to 12 bases. Germline-derived CDR1 and CDR2 are LNHDA and SQIVND (reference sequence). The CDR3 is 14 residues long. Here the CDR3 reads CASSQGQLQETQYF. In DNA, the CDR3 is TGTGCCAGTAGTCAAGGACAGCTACAAGAGACCCAGTACTTC.

V is TRBV28 and J is TRBJ2-2; D perhaps matches TRBD2 (6 bases). The germline gives CDR1 MDHEN, CDR2 SYDVKM. Trimming cost V 6 bases and J 5 bases, with 16 bases left between them. The CDR3 is 15 amino acids. In DNA form, the CDR3 reads TGTGCCAGCAGGTTCAGTGGTGGGGGGACCGGGGAGCTGTTTTTT. Protein product: CASRFSGGGTGELFF.

The chain has TRBV7-9 and TRBJ1-1, with 8 bases matching TRBD1. Germline assignment: CDR1 SEHNR and CDR2 FQNEAQ (reference sequence). The CDR3 spans 15 residues. V shed 2 bases and J 5 bases; nucleotides not matched to a gene: 7. CDR3 DNA: TGTGCCAGCAGCTTATTCAGGGGGCGGGGAACTGAAGCTTTCTTT. Protein sequence: CASSLFRGRGTEAFF. Variable domain in full (rest from reference TRBV7-9 and TRBJ1-1): DTGVSQNPRHKITKRGQNVTFRCDPISEHNRLYWYRQTLGQGPEFLTYFQNEAQLEKSRLLSDRFSAERPKGSFSTLEIQRTEQGDSAMYLCASSLFRGRGTEAFFGQGTRLTVV.

The chain combines TRBV10-3 with TRBJ1-4; D possibly corresponds to TRBD1 (5 bases). The V gene's germline CDR1 is ENHRY and CDR2 SYGVKD. The V end was cut by 10 bases, the J end by 1 base, with 13 bases between. CDR3 length: 14 residues. CDR3 sequence (DNA): TGTGCCACCAGGGAGGGAGGAACTAATGAAAAACTGTTTTTT. Its protein is CATREGGTNEKLFF.

The chain links TRBV28 to TRBJ1-5; 7 positions agree with TRBD1. CDR3 length equals 15 residues. CDR1 and CDR2 (germline): MDHEN, SYDVKM. The trim removed 7 bases at V and 2 bases at J, leaving 8 bases unmatched. CDR3 loop: CASNLGGGRNQPQHF. CDR3 DNA: TGTGCCAGCAACTTAGGGGGCGGACGCAATCAGCCCCAGCATTTT.

The chain is built from TRBV18 and TRBJ1-5; D is unclear. This CDR3 contains 13 residues. The V gene lost 2 bases and the J gene lost 2 bases, with 4 bases spanning the gap. From germline, CDR1 is KGHSH and CDR2 LQKENI. The CDR3: CASSPGRNQPQHF. For the CDR3, the DNA is TGTGCCAGCTCACCAGGCCGCAATCAGCCCCAGCATTTT.

This chain joins TRBV7-9 and TRBJ2-3, with TRBD2 matching over 7 bases. Germline-derived CDR1 and CDR2 are SEHNR and FQNEAQ (reference sequence). Trimming took 5 bases from V and 5 from J; bases not matched to a gene: 10. The CDR3 runs to 15 residues. CDR3 nucleotide sequence: TGTGCCAGCAGCCCCCGCGGGAGAATGGAAGATACGCAGTATTTT. Its translation is CASSPRGRMEDTQYF.

CDR3 sequence reads: CASSLGRDMNTEAFF. The CDR3 region has the DNA TGTGCCAGCAGCTTAGGGAGGGATATGAACACTGAAGCTTTCTTT. The chain recombines TRBV7-2 with TRBJ1-1; no clear D gene. The CDR3 runs to 15 residues. V was pared by 1 base and J by 0 bases, with 9 bases between. Germline V lookup: CDR1 SGHTA, CDR2 FQGNSA.

The rearrangement uses TRBV28 and TRBJ1-5, with 8 positions matching TRBD1. The CDR3 has 15 amino acids. The V gene's germline CDR1 is MDHEN and CDR2 SYDVKM. Unmatched junction bases numbered 8, after V lost 6 bases and J lost 4 bases. The CDR3 is CASRPSDRVNQPQHF. The CDR3 DNA is TGTGCCAGCAGACCTTCGGACAGGGTGAATCAGCCCCAGCATTTT.

This clone was seen more than once but under ten times. The chain employs TRBV9 and TRBJ2-2; D perhaps matches TRBD2 (6 bases). The ends were cut back, 3 bases at V and 6 bases at J, with 12 bases in the middle. The CDR3 is made up of 14 amino acids. CDR1 SGDLS and CDR2 YYNGEE come from the germline V gene. CDR3 sequence: CASSARRVSGELFF. The CDR3 region has the DNA TGTGCCAGCAGCGCCAGGAGGGTCTCCGGGGAGCTGTTTTTT.